A selection of T cell receptor beta chains follows, all from one sample in a study of early T cells in non-severe SARS-CoV-2 infection. MiXCR was run by TCRdb on the 5' RACE reads, yielding one entry per CDR3 protein. The sample holds about 80,000 distinct CDR3 sequences, roughly 12% seen once. The source material was whole blood. These receptor sequences come from an adult who was a healthcare worker with PCR-confirmed SARS-CoV-2 infection or an uninfected control (not recorded which). Both conserved end residues are part of each CDR3. The order of the fields is D gene, clone size, J gene, V gene, CDR3 DNA, CDR3 protein. A D gene is named only where the DNA matches it firmly. Some rows have no size entry. The others give once, few or many, or a class for an expanded clone.

TRBD2 many TRBJ2-1 TRBV29-1 TGCAGCGTTCCTGGTTGGGCTAGCGGGCGGGGCGAGCAGTTCTTC CSVPGWASGRGEQFF
TRBD1 NA TRBJ1-3 TRBV25-1 TGTGCCAGCAGTGCAGGACAGGGAGGGGAAAACACCATATATTTT CASSAGQGGENTIYF
NA NA TRBJ2-7 TRBV18 TGTGCCAGCTCACCACCGAGGGCCTCCTACGAGCAGTACTTC CASSPPRASYEQYF
NA NA TRBJ2-1 TRBV3-1 TGTGCCAGCGGCTCTCTCCTAGGCGGCAATGAGCAGTTCTTC CASGSLLGGNEQFF
TRBD1 medium-sized TRBJ1-1 TRBV11-1 TGTGCCAGCAGCTCCGAAGGACAGGGGCGCACTGAAGCTTTCTTT CASSSEGQGRTEAFF
NA many TRBJ2-5 TRBV29-1 TGCAGCGTTGTCCCCCGACAGGCAAAAGAGACCCAGTACTTC CSVVPRQAKETQYF
TRBD2 many TRBJ2-1 TRBV7-9 TGTGCCAGCAGCTACCCTAGCGGGAGGTGGATATCCTACAATGAGCAGTTCTTC CASSYPSGRWISYNEQFF
NA many TRBJ2-7 TRBV6-1 TGTGCCAGCAGGGGACAAAACGCCTACGAGCAGTACTTC CASRGQNAYEQYF
NA few TRBJ1-2 TRBV7-8 TGTGCCAGCAGCCCAGTCCCGACAGGAGTTAACTATGGCTACACCTTC CASSPVPTGVNYGYTF
NA many TRBJ2-3 TRBV11-3 TGTGCCAGCAGCTTAGGGGGTACGCCAGATACGCAGTATTTT CASSLGGTPDTQYF
NA many TRBJ2-2 TRBV5-1 TGCGCCAGCAGCTTTAGTGTCACCGGGGAGCTGTTTTTT CASSFSVTGELFF
NA many TRBJ2-5 TRBV3-1 TGTGCCAGCAGCCCTACTAGCCTTGAGACCCAGTACTTC CASSPTSLETQYF
TRBD1 few TRBJ1-1 TRBV10-2 TGCGCCAGTCAGGACAGGTCTGACCCTGAAGCTTTCTTT CASQDRSDPEAFF
TRBD2 few TRBJ2-7 TRBV28 TGTGCCAGCAGTTCCCCCGGGACTAGCTTATACGAGCAGTACTTC CASSSPGTSLYEQYF
NA few TRBJ2-3 TRBV19 TGTGCCAGTAGTAGGGAGCGCACAGATACGCAGTATTTT CASSRERTDTQYF
NA NA TRBJ2-1 TRBV10-3 TGTGCCATCAGTGAGCGGGATGAGCAGTTCTTC CAISERDEQFF
TRBD1 few TRBJ1-4 TRBV29-1 TGCAGCGTTCTCGCAAGACAGGGAGCTAATGAAAAACTGTTTTTT CSVLARQGANEKLFF
TRBD2 many TRBJ2-3 TRBV5-1 TGCGCCAGCAGCTTGAATACGGGAGGCCCAGATACGCAGTATTTT CASSLNTGGPDTQYF
NA many TRBJ2-7 TRBV18 TGTGCCAGCTCACGCGAAGAATCCTACGAGCAGTACTTC CASSREESYEQYF
NA many TRBJ2-2 TRBV7-3 TGTGCCAGCAGCTTAGCCCCCGTGGGCACCGGGGAGCTGTTTTTT CASSLAPVGTGELFF
NA NA TRBJ1-1 TRBV11-2 TGTGCCAGCAGCTTAGATGGCAGGGGCGGCACTGAAGCTTTCTTT CASSLDGRGGTEAFF
NA few TRBJ2-3 TRBV7-6 TGTGCCAGCAGCTCCGGTTTGAGACTAGGCCCCACAGATACGCAGTATTTT CASSSGLRLGPTDTQYF
NA NA TRBJ2-1 TRBV4-2 TGTGCCAGCAGCCTTGGGGGGCCTATTGAGCAGTTCTTC CASSLGGPIEQFF
NA few TRBJ2-3 TRBV28 TGTGCCAGCCAGGTGGGGGCGAGCACAGATACGCAGTATTTT CASQVGASTDTQYF
TRBD2 NA TRBJ2-1 TRBV29-1 TGCAGCGTCCGGACTAGCGGGAGATACAATGAGCAGTTCTTC CSVRTSGRYNEQFF
TRBD2 few TRBJ2-7 TRBV20-1 TGCAGTGCGCGGGAGTCGACCTACGAGCAGTACTTC CSARESTYEQYF
NA NA TRBJ2-2 TRBV5-6 TGTGCCAGCAACAGAGACCACACCGGGGAGCTGTTTTTT CASNRDHTGELFF
NA NA TRBJ2-7 TRBV14 TGTGCCAGCAGCCGGGACTTCTACGAGCAGTACTTC CASSRDFYEQYF
NA few TRBJ2-4 TRBV5-1 TGCGCCAGCAGCTTGGGGGGCTCCAAAAACATTCAGTACTTC CASSLGGSKNIQYF
NA NA TRBJ2-2 TRBV2 TGTGCCAGCAGTGAAGTTGGGTCTGGAGGGACCGGGGAGCTGTTTTTT CASSEVGSGGTGELFF
NA few TRBJ2-7 TRBV6-5 TGTGCCAGCAGGGTTACAGGGCATTCAGGGTACGAGCAGTACTTC CASRVTGHSGYEQYF
TRBD1 many TRBJ1-6 TRBV10-2 TGCGCCAGCTCGCTCGAGGGACAGTATAATTCACCCCTCCACTTT CASSLEGQYNSPLHF
NA NA TRBJ1-6 TRBV20-1 TGCAGTGCGGCTTGGGGTTCCTATAATTCACCCCTCCACTTT CSAAWGSYNSPLHF
NA many TRBJ2-2 TRBV28 TGTGCCAGCAGTCTCCGGACCGGGGAGCTGTTTTTT CASSLRTGELFF
TRBD1 NA TRBJ2-1 TRBV7-6 TGTGCCAGCAGCGGACACCAAGGGGGCTATTACAATGAGCAGTTCTTC CASSGHQGGYYNEQFF
NA NA TRBJ2-5 TRBV7-2 TGTGCCAGCCGCGGGGAACAAGAGACCCAGTACTTC CASRGEQETQYF
NA many TRBJ2-5 TRBV12-5 TGTGCTAGTGGTCCAGGGACTGATAATTTGGAGACCCAGTACTTC CASGPGTDNLETQYF
NA many TRBJ1-5 TRBV6-5 TGTGCCAGCAGTCCCGCTGGGGGGAGTTATCAGCCCCAGCATTTT CASSPAGGSYQPQHF
NA NA TRBJ2-2 TRBV9 TGTGCCAGCAGCGTAGATGAGAGCTTCAGGGGGGAGCTGTTTTTT CASSVDESFRGELFF
TRBD1 NA TRBJ2-6 TRBV7-6 TGTGCCAGCAGCCCCACAGGGGGGTCTGGGGCCAACGTCCTGACTTTC CASSPTGGSGANVLTF
TRBD1 many TRBJ2-2 TRBV29-1 TGCAGCGCTGGACAGGGTCGGTCGAACACCGGGGAGCTGTTTTTT CSAGQGRSNTGELFF
NA few TRBJ2-3 TRBV7-9 TGTGCCAGCAGCCCAACCGTGGCTACCCGGGCAGATACGCAGTATTTT CASSPTVATRADTQYF
NA NA TRBJ2-4 TRBV28 TGTGCCAGCAGTTTGTCGGGACTGGGCCTGGTGGGCAAAAACATTCAGTACTTC CASSLSGLGLVGKNIQYF
NA NA TRBJ1-3 TRBV29-1 TGCAGCGTTGGACAGGCCACTAGCTCTGGAAACACCATATATTTT CSVGQATSSGNTIYF
TRBD2 NA TRBJ2-5 TRBV18 TGTGCCAGCTCTCCCCTGGGAGGGGAGACCCAGTACTTC CASSPLGGETQYF
TRBD2 NA TRBJ2-3 TRBV7-2 TGTGCCAGCAGCTCGACCCTAGCGGGAGGGCCTCCACGCACAGATACGCAGTATTTT CASSSTLAGGPPRTDTQYF
NA many TRBJ1-1 TRBV12-3/TRBV12-4 TGTGCCAGCAGTTTACTAACAGGTTTTAACACTGAAGCTTTCTTT CASSLLTGFNTEAFF
NA many TRBJ1-2 TRBV7-9 TGTGCCAGCAGCTTAGGATTCGGCTACACCTTC CASSLGFGYTF
NA NA TRBJ1-1 TRBV6-5 TGTGCCAGCACCTCCCTCGCCAAAGGGGCTCGCACTGAAGCTTTCTTT CASTSLAKGARTEAFF
NA NA TRBJ2-7 TRBV29-1 TGCAGCGTTGGGAAACAGGGATTCCCTACCTACGAGCAGTACTTC CSVGKQGFPTYEQYF
TRBD1 many TRBJ2-7 TRBV5-4 TGTGCCAGCAGCTTGGAAGTTGGACAGGTCTACGAGCAGTACTTC CASSLEVGQVYEQYF
TRBD1 NA TRBJ2-1 TRBV24-1 TGTGCCACCAGTCCACAGGGGACCTACAATGAGCAGTTCTTC CATSPQGTYNEQFF
TRBD1 few TRBJ2-7 TRBV28 TGTGCCAGCAGCCCGGGACAGGGATTCTACGAGCAGTACTTC CASSPGQGFYEQYF
NA many TRBJ1-1 TRBV3-1 TGTGCCAGCAGCCAACAGGGCAACACTGAAGCTTTCTTT CASSQQGNTEAFF
TRBD2 many TRBJ2-2 TRBV24-1 TGTGCCACCAGTGCCCAGGGACTAGCGGGAGGGCCGTCCGGGGAGCTGTTTTTT CATSAQGLAGGPSGELFF
NA few TRBJ2-4 TRBV6-5 TGTGCCAGCAGTTACTCGTCGGGGGCTGCCAAAAACATTCAGTACTTC CASSYSSGAAKNIQYF